The rows below give T cell receptor beta chains drawn from one sample of a study of CD8 T cells in Susac syndrome. In TCRdb, the immunoSEQ multiplex PCR reads were re-called with MiXCR into one record per CDR3 protein. The sample shows some 140,000 distinct CDR3 sequences, roughly 94% of them seen only once. Material for sequencing was CD8+ T cells from PBMCs. The origin of the receptors is a human donor with Susac syndrome. Both conserved end residues are part of each CDR3. Expanded clones get a size class; other rows say once, few or many, or leave the size out.

>TRBV3-1|TRBJ2-1|-
CASSPGTSPTNEQFF
>TRBV30|TRBJ2-2|-
CAWLSGELFF
>TRBV27|TRBJ1-1|-
CASSLNVGGAEAFF
>TRBV13|TRBJ2-5|-
CASSSGLIQETQYF
>TRBV27|TRBJ2-7|once
CASSMGPSGYEQYF
>TRBV9|TRBJ1-1|-
CASSVVAGRAFF
>TRBV29-1|TRBJ2-2|-
CSASGGALSGELFF
>TRBV9|TRBJ1-2|-
CASRASSSYGYTF
>TRBV19|TRBJ2-7|-
CASRGWGSQSEQYF
>TRBV25-1|TRBJ2-1|-
CASSEVVGSSYNEQFF
>TRBV7-9|TRBJ2-7|-
CASSLIEQGSYEQYF
>TRBV27|TRBJ2-1|-
CASSAGTSGIYNEQFF
>TRBV18|TRBJ2-1|-
CASSGAGILSYNEQFF
>TRBV5-6|TRBJ1-5|-
CASSTLYSDSNQPQHF
>TRBV7-8|TRBJ2-3|-
CASSLEGWTQYF
>TRBV7-8|TRBJ2-1|-
CASSPPGQLFDEQFF
>TRBV5-1|TRBJ2-3|-
CASSSAGTSGRLGQYF
>TRBV9|TRBJ1-5|-
CASSVGTGGFQPQHF
>TRBV28|TRBJ2-7|-
CASLRQGLAYEQYF
>TRBV7-9|TRBJ2-7|-
CASSSIFHEQYF
>TRBV9|TRBJ2-5|-
CASSSGLTEQETQYF
>TRBV13|TRBJ2-7|-
CASSIRTSPSYEQYF
>TRBV7-6|TRBJ1-4|-
CASRRGGTNEKLFF
>TRBV6-5|TRBJ1-1|-
CASSYSPRITEAFF